The 3 T cell receptor beta chains given below trace back to one sample, sequenced in a study of T-cell memory formation after mild COVID-19. TCRdb re-called the 5' RACE reads with MiXCR, one entry per CDR3 protein. The table includes around 310,000 distinct CDR3 sequences, roughly 15% detected once. Material: PBMCs or a T cell subset sorted from them (not recorded which). These receptors all stem from a man younger than 35 who had mild COVID-19 (a few samples of this study predate the infection). Cell type and time point are not known.

This chain uses TRBV11-2 with TRBJ2-5; TRBD1 agrees at 9 bases. Germline CDR1 and CDR2: SGHAT and FQNNGV. Unmatched junction bases numbered 12, after V lost 5 bases and J lost 5 bases. This CDR3 contains 16 residues. CDR3: CASSPRDRAGSETQYF. The CDR3 nucleotides are TGTGCCAGCAGCCCCCGGGACAGGGCAGGTTCGGAGACCCAGTACTTC.

In its sample, this clonotype was seen a few times. J is TRBJ2-3 and V is TRBV20-1, with TRBD2 matching over 12 bases. Losses at the gene ends were 1 base for V and 2 bases for J; bases not matched to a gene: 7. The length of the CDR3 is 17 residues. Germline V gene sequence: CDR1 DFQATT, CDR2 SNEGSKA (reference sequence). CDR3 in DNA: TGCAGTGCTAGAGTACTAGCGGGGGGAGCCCTCACAGATACGCAGTATTTT. Encoded protein: CSARVLAGGALTDTQYF.

This chain connects TRBV7-8 to TRBJ2-1; a weak D match, TRBD2 (5 bases). The CDR3 has 14 amino acids. Germline-derived CDR1 and CDR2 are SGHVS and FQNEAQ. The V gene lost 5 bases and the J gene lost 4 bases, with 12 bases spanning the gap. CDR3 sequence reads: CASSTGIVYNEQFF. The CDR3 DNA sequence: TGTGCCAGCAGCACGGGGATCGTTTACAATGAGCAGTTCTTC.